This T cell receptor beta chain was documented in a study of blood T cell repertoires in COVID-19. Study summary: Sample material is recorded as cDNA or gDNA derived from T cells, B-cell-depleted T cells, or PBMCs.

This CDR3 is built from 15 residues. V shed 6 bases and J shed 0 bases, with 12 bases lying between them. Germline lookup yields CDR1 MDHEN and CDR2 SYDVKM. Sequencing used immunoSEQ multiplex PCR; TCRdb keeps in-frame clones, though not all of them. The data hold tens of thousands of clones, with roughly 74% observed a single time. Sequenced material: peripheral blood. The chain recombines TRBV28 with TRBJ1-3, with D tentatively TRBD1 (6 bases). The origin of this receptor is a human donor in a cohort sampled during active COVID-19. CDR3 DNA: TGTGCCAGCAGCTCAGGGGCAGACTCTGGAAACACCATATATTTT. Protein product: CASSSGADSGNTIYF. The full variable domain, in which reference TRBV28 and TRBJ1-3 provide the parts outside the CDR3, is DVKVTQSSRYLVKRTGEKVFLECVQDMDHENMFWYRQDPGLGLRLIYFSYDVKMKEKGDIPEGYSVSREKKERFSLILESASTNQTSMYLCASSSGADSGNTIYFGEGSWLTVV.